Listed here are 10 T cell receptor beta chains from one sample, sequenced in a study of OX40 agonist ivuxolimab in advanced cancers. Libraries were prepared through the immunoSEQ multiplex PCR assay. What TCRdb holds here is the immuneACCESS table cut down to in-frame rearrangements. Part of the clones is not present; checked against another copy, under half of the missing clones reflect an unresolved V gene, and the others are unexplained. For this sample the table gives roughly 87,000 clones, of which 91% were detected only once. The ten largest clones take up 8.4% of the sample. Sequencing was performed on CD4+ or CD8+ T cells sorted from blood, taken in a trial of the OX40 agonist ivuxolimab. These receptor sequences come from an adult with an advanced solid tumor such as melanoma, head and neck, liver or kidney cancer.

J is TRBJ1-5 and V is TRBV28; D gene ambiguous. This CDR3 comprises 13 residues. V was clipped by 7 bases and J by 3 bases, with 10 bases between them. CDR1 is MDHEN, CDR2 SYDVKM, per germline. The CDR3 region is CASNKAINQPQHF. CDR3 DNA: TGTGCCAGCAATAAGGCGATCAATCAGCCCCAGCATTTT.

The J gene is TRBJ1-5, the V gene TRBV19, with D unresolved. The CDR3 has 15 residues. The germline gives CDR1 LNHDA, CDR2 SQIVND (reference sequence). Trimming left V 7 bases short and J 7 bases short, with 20 bases between. The chain's CDR3 is CASTSRGNRPQPQHF. CDR3 bases: TGTGCCAGTACCTCACGGGGAAACCGACCGCAGCCCCAGCATTTT.

This chain links TRBV9 with TRBJ2-1, with a tentative D call TRBD2 (5 bases). The CDR3 runs to 11 residues. Germline V lookup: CDR1 SGDLS, CDR2 YYNGEE. The germline V and J ends were trimmed by 4 bases and 9 bases, with 8 bases remaining between them. CDR3 region: CASSTGIEQFF. As DNA, the CDR3 is TGTGCCAGCAGCACCGGGATTGAGCAGTTCTTC. Full variable domain (rest looked up from reference TRBV9 and TRBJ2-1): DSGVTQTPKHLITATGQRVTLRCSPRSGDLSVYWYQQSLDQGLQFLIQYYNGEERAKGNILERFSAQQFPDLHSELNLSSLELGDSALYFCASSTGIEQFFGPGTRLTVL.

This chain links TRBV4-1 with TRBJ2-1; TRBD1 is a possible D gene (6 bases). Germline values: CDR1 MGHRA, CDR2 YSYEKL. The CDR3 is made up of 14 amino acids. Between the trimmed V and J ends, which lost 3 bases and 5 bases, there was a span of 11 bases. The CDR3 region has the DNA TGCGCCAGCAGCCAGGGGGCGTGGGACAATGAGCAGTTCTTC. Its translation is CASSQGAWDNEQFF.

The rearrangement joins TRBV28 to TRBJ2-7; D is perhaps TRBD2 (5 bases). The V and J ends lost 5 bases and 0 bases respectively, with 14 bases between them. The CDR3 runs 15 residues. Germline-derived CDR1 and CDR2 are MDHEN and SYDVKM. CDR3 sequence reads: CASSPPGRGSYEQYV. CDR3 sequence (DNA): TGTGCCAGCAGTCCACCCGGACGGGGCTCCTACGAGCAGTACGTC.

This clone came up a few times. The J gene is TRBJ1-5, the V gene TRBV6-5; no definite D call. CDR3 length equals 12 residues. The germline CDR1 and CDR2 sequences are MNHEY and SVGAGI. The V and J ends lost 8 bases and 8 bases respectively, with 13 bases between them. The CDR3: CASWGWGEPQHF. CDR3 DNA sequence: TGTGCCAGCTGGGGATGGGGTGAGCCCCAGCATTTT.

This chain joins TRBV6-1 and TRBJ1-3; no reliable D call. Germline CDR1 reads MNHNS; CDR2 reads SASEGT. V was shortened by 1 base and J by 0 bases, with 13 bases between the two germline ends. The CDR3 totals 17 residues. The CDR3 sequence is CASSEGGGVSSGNTIYF. CDR3 DNA: TGTGCCAGCAGTGAAGGAGGAGGAGTGAGCTCTGGAAACACCATATATTTT.

V is TRBV19 and J is TRBJ2-1, with TRBD2 identical over 8 bases. This CDR3 comprises 16 residues. V trimming: 5 bases; J trimming: 7 bases; junction bases outside the gene matches: 13. Germline CDR1 LNHDA, CDR2 SQIVND (reference sequence). In DNA form, the CDR3 reads TGTGCCAGTAGTGGGCGGACTAGCAGGCGGGGAAATGAGCAGTTCTTC. It encodes CASSGRTSRRGNEQFF.

The CDR3 here is CASSYSGGQQDTQYF. In DNA, the CDR3 is TGTGCCAGCAGTTACTCGGGAGGGCAGCAAGATACGCAGTATTTT. The gene calls are TRBV6-6 and TRBJ2-3; 7 bases line up with TRBD2. After removal of 0 bases from V and 5 bases from J, the junction contained 5 bases not matched to a gene. The length of the CDR3 is 15 residues. The V gene's germline CDR1 is MNHNY and CDR2 SVGAGI (reference sequence).

This chain joins TRBV28 and TRBJ1-5, with D unresolved. CDR3 length equals 14 residues. Germline lookup yields CDR1 MDHEN and CDR2 SYDVKM. Trimming cost V 7 bases and J 5 bases, with 15 bases left between them. Here the CDR3 reads CASTLREDDQPQHF. CDR3 DNA: TGTGCCAGCACCTTGAGGGAGGACGATCAGCCCCAGCATTTT.